What follows is one TCR beta chain and its context. The data were obtained in a study of blood T cell repertoires in COVID-19. About the research overall: The United States, Italy and Spain supplied acute and convalescent COVID-19 samples. Sources were T cells, B-cell-depleted T cells, or PBMCs; the material itself was cDNA or gDNA.

In the original analysis: Scientists estimated how many nucleated cells there were by amplifying reference gene primers. The method was immunoSEQ multiplex PCR; TCRdb's version includes in-frame clones alone and lacks a portion of them. That table is the source of V, J and clone size, and D and trimming were worked out from the DNA. Of approximately 180,000 clones listed, 60% to 80% were seen once; the top ten hold 26%. V was clipped by 5 bases and J by 7 bases, with 18 bases between them. This CDR3 spans 15 amino acids. CDR1 and CDR2 from the germline V gene are SGHDN and FVKESK. This chain connects TRBV14 to TRBJ2-1; TRBD2 might be the D (5 bases). What was sequenced was peripheral blood. This clonotype was obtained from a woman in her 70s with acute or convalescent COVID-19. In nucleotides, the CDR3 is TGTGCCAGCAGCTCGGGTTCTGGGAGTTGGAATGAGCAGTTCTTC. It translates to CASSSGSGSWNEQFF.